Following are 5 T cell receptor delta chains from one sample sequenced in a study of γδ T cells in repeated Plasmodium falciparum infection. Flow sorting of PBMC yielded separate Vgamma9/Vdelta2+ and Vdelta2-negative gammadelta T cell populations for bulk repertoire analysis. TCRdb reanalysed the multiplex PCR reads via CATT. The sample carries around 52,000 delta-chain clones, approximately 1.5% recorded once. Sequences were obtained from gamma-delta T cells from blood. These receptors all stem from a pool of human donors (malaria-infected and uninfected, not separated).

This clone came up many times. TCRdb assigns this DNA the protein of a much larger clone, which departs from its translation at residue 12; this likely reflects a read error, and the protein shown comes from translating the DNA. The chain joins TRDV2 to TRDJ1, with D maybe TRDD3 (5 bases). This CDR3 comprises 17 residues. CDR1 and CDR2 (germline): GEAIGNYY, EKD. V dropped 3 bases and J dropped 4 bases, with 23 bases sitting between them. CDR3 DNA: TGTGCCTGTGACCGGGTTCCCGGGGTGGGGTCCCTCGATAAACTCATCTTT. The encoded protein is CACDRVPGVGSLDKLIF.

This clone was seen at least ten times. A far larger clone is just one base off, so this is likely a read error. The same CDR3 is also encoded by other DNA sequences in this sample. This chain links TRDV1 with TRDJ1; D is undetermined. The CDR3 runs to 18 residues. The germline V gene encodes CDR1 TSWWSYY and CDR2 QGS. The CDR3 spells CALGEYVASAPYTDKLIF. The DNA of the CDR3 is TGTGCTCTTGGGGAATACGTAGCTTCGGCCCCGTACACTGATAAACTCATCTTT.

On this clone: The protein TCRdb lists belongs to a much larger clone and differs from this DNA's translation at residue 16, which points to a read error; the protein shown is made from the DNA. This chain links TRDV1 with TRDJ1; TRDD3 agrees at 7 bases. Germline loops: CDR1 TSWWSYY, CDR2 QGS. V was clipped by 2 bases and J by 3 bases; unmatched bases: 24. The CDR3 extends over 21 amino acids. The CDR3 sequence: CALGEFFRGDNGGLYADKLIF. The DNA for the CDR3 is TGTGCTCTTGGGGAATTTTTTCGTGGCGATAATGGGGGACTGTACGCCGATAAACTCATCTTT.

This clone came up many times. The chain carries TRDV1 and TRDJ1, with D unresolved. This CDR3 spans 22 amino acids. Germline V gives CDR1 TSWWSYY, CDR2 QGS. Trimming cost V 0 bases and J 1 base, with 30 bases left between them. CDR3 protein: CALGELQSPVRAICRLTDKLIF. Written as DNA, the CDR3 is TGTGCTCTTGGGGAACTCCAGTCCCCAGTACGCGCAATATGTCGGCTCACCGATAAACTCATCTTT.

This clone came up many times. Being one base from a much bigger clone, this may be a read error. Other DNA sequences in the same sample also yield this CDR3. The chain links TRDV1 to TRDJ1; D gene unclear. In germline, CDR1 is TSWWSYY, CDR2 QGS. The CDR3 is 17 amino acids. The germline V and J ends were trimmed by 0 bases and 0 bases, with 14 bases remaining between them. CDR3 region: CALGELAPLRDTDKLIF. The DNA for the CDR3 is TGTGCTCTTGGGGAACTAGCGCCATTAAGAGACACCGATAAACTCATCTTT.